The 17 T cell receptor beta chains below come from one sample, sequenced in a study of shared clonotypes between healthy human individuals. Some clones are missing from TCRdb's copy, which holds only in-frame ones; the method was immunoSEQ multiplex PCR. The profile covers about 1.5 million clones, with approximately 97% appearing a single time and approximately 1.1% taken by the ten largest. Sequencing used naive CD4+ T cells sorted from blood. Subset in this sample: CD45RA+ positively selected. These receptors came from a man aged 25 to 40 in good health.

V and J are TRBV5-8 and TRBJ1-5; 7 bases align to TRBD1. Germline CDR1 SGHTS, CDR2 YDEGEE. With V trimmed by 4 bases and J by 0 bases, 7 bases remained unmatched. CDR3 length: 16 residues. The CDR3: CASSRGRGHSNQPQHF. CDR3 in DNA: TGTGCCAGCAGCCGCGGGAGGGGGCATAGCAATCAGCCCCAGCATTTT.

This chain uses TRBV28 with TRBJ2-2; 7 nucleotides line up with TRBD1. The CDR3 runs 13 residues. Germline CDR1 is MDHEN and CDR2 is SYDVKM. V shed 6 bases and J 6 bases; nucleotides not matched to a gene: 4. The DNA of the CDR3 is TGTGCCAGCAGGTACAGGGGTTCCGGGGAGCTGTTTTTT. Translation: CASRYRGSGELFF.

This chain uses TRBV18 with TRBJ1-4, with no clear D. The CDR3 is 14 residues long. V was clipped by 1 base and J by 8 bases, with 11 bases between them. Germline CDR1 KGHSH, CDR2 LQKENI. CDR3 DNA sequence: TGTGCCAGCTCACCACTCCCGCTGAGCGAAAAACTGTTTTTT. Protein product: CASSPLPLSEKLFF.

Note on this clone: This sample includes further DNA sequences coding for the same CDR3. V gene TRBV9 combines with J gene TRBJ2-6; D gene uncertain. The CDR3 is made up of 13 amino acids. The V end lost 5 bases, the J end lost 1 base, and 4 bases lay between the germline ends. CDR1 is SGDLS and CDR2 is YYNGEE in the germline V gene. CDR3 DNA: TGTGCCAGCAGGGCATCTGGGGCCAACGTCCTGACTTTC. Protein product: CASRASGANVLTF.

The chain has TRBV2 and TRBJ2-7, with D perhaps matching TRBD1 or TRBD2 (5 bases each). This CDR3 is 10 amino acids long. Trimming removed 8 bases at V and 3 bases at J, with 5 bases between. The germline CDR1 and CDR2 sequences are SNHLY and FYNNEI. Here the CDR3 DNA reads TGTGCCAGCGGGGGCTACGAGCAGTACTTC. It is translated as CASGGYEQYF. Combining the CDR3 with reference TRBV2 and TRBJ2-7 gives the whole variable domain EPEVTQTPSHQVTQMGQEVILRCVPISNHLYFYWYRQILGQKVEFLVSFYNNEISEKSEIFDDQFSVERPDGSNFTLKIRSTKLEDSAMYFCASGGYEQYFGPGTRLTVT.

The chain couples TRBV7-6 to TRBJ2-2; no definite D call. CDR1 and CDR2 from the germline V gene are SGHVS and FNYEAQ. V was shortened by 1 base and J by 0 bases, with 6 bases between the two germline ends. The CDR3 runs to 15 residues. The CDR3 is CASSLVGSNTGELFF. In DNA, the CDR3 is TGTGCCAGCAGCTTAGTAGGGTCGAACACCGGGGAGCTGTTTTTT.

As regards this clone: Other DNA variants within this sample encode the same CDR3. This sequence joins TRBV5-1 and TRBJ2-3; D remains ambiguous. The CDR3 spans 14 residues. With 0 bases removed from V and 2 bases from J, the gap between germline ends came to 7 bases. Germline CDR1 and CDR2: SGHRS and YFSETQ. The CDR3 DNA reads as TGCGCCAGCAGCTTGGAACGTAACACAGATACGCAGTATTTT. Its translation is CASSLERNTDTQYF.

With regard to this clone: The sample carries other DNA sequences with the same CDR3. This chain links TRBV18 with TRBJ2-2, with D possibly TRBD1 on 6 matching bases. The germline CDR1 and CDR2 sequences are KGHSH and LQKENI. The CDR3 is 14 amino acids. Trimming took 1 base from V and 5 from J, leaving 8 bases between them. The DNA of the CDR3 is TGTGCCAGCTCACCACTACAGGGAACCGGGGAGCTGTTTTTT. This encodes CASSPLQGTGELFF.

The chain links TRBV5-1 to TRBJ2-7; TRBD1 agrees at 10 bases. V was clipped by 2 bases and J by 4 bases; unmatched bases: 6. This CDR3 region has 15 residues. Germline V CDR1 and CDR2: SGHRS, YFSETQ. In DNA form, the CDR3 reads TGCGCCAGCAGCTTAACGGGACAGGGGACGTACGAGCAGTACTTC. This codes for CASSLTGQGTYEQYF.

A single count supports this clone. This sequence joins TRBV28 and TRBJ2-7, with TRBD1 matching 10 bases. CDR3 length: 15 residues. Germline CDR1 reads MDHEN; CDR2 reads SYDVKM. V lost 8 bases and J lost 4; bases outside the gene matches: 11. The chain's CDR3 is CASLPYPDRGYEQYF. The CDR3 nucleotides read TGTGCCAGCTTACCGTACCCGGACAGGGGGTACGAGCAGTACTTC.

Only a few counts were recorded for this clone. V usage is TRBV2 and J usage is TRBJ1-2; D is perhaps TRBD1 (5 bases). CDR1 is SNHLY, CDR2 FYNNEI, per germline. This CDR3 has 15 amino acids. Trimming cost V 6 bases and J 4 bases, with 18 bases left between them. The CDR3 sequence is CASSRDSWDGYGYTF. CDR3 DNA sequence: TGTGCCAGCAGCCGGGACTCCTGGGACGGCTATGGCTACACCTTC.

This chain connects TRBV20-1 to TRBJ1-2; TRBD1 might be the D (5 bases). The CDR3 runs to 11 residues. The V gene's germline CDR1 is DFQATT and CDR2 SNEGSKA (reference sequence). Between the trimmed V and J ends, which lost 5 bases and 8 bases, there was a span of 12 bases. The CDR3 sequence is CSALRQGGYTF. The CDR3 bases are TGCAGTGCTCTACGTCAGGGCGGCTACACCTTC.

The V and J genes are TRBV19 and TRBJ2-2, with 7 bases that match TRBD1. Germline CDR1 reads LNHDA; CDR2 reads SQIVND (reference sequence). J gave up 4 bases and V 4 bases, and 6 bases lay outside the gene matches. The CDR3 is made up of 15 amino acids. CDR3 in amino acids: CASSTLTGSTGELFF. The CDR3 DNA sequence: TGTGCCAGTAGTACCCTGACAGGGAGCACCGGGGAGCTGTTTTTT.

Concerning this clone: The identical CDR3 is also encoded by other nucleotide sequences in the sample. V usage is TRBV18 and J usage is TRBJ2-7; D unresolved. This CDR3 has 12 residues. V was pared by 3 bases and J by 2 bases, with 5 bases between. CDR1 is KGHSH and CDR2 is LQKENI in the germline V gene. In DNA form, the CDR3 reads TGTGCCAGCTCACCCGGCCCCTACGAGCAGTACTTC. Translating it yields CASSPGPYEQYF.

This chain connects TRBV5-6 to TRBJ1-1; possible D gene TRBD1, 5 bases. The V gene's germline CDR1 is SGHDT and CDR2 YYEEEE. Trimming took 7 bases from V and 4 from J, leaving 20 bases between them. The CDR3 is made up of 15 amino acids. The DNA of the CDR3 is TGTGCCAGCGGCGGGCCAGGGCTCGGTGTCACTGAAGCTTTCTTT. This translates into CASGGPGLGVTEAFF.

The rearrangement joins TRBV18 to TRBJ2-4, with TRBD2 matching 16 bases. The CDR3 runs to 22 residues. Unmatched junction bases numbered 11, after V lost 0 bases and J lost 0 bases. Germline assignment: CDR1 KGHSH and CDR2 LQKENI. The chain's CDR3 is CASSPPELGLAGGPLAKNIQYF. The DNA of the CDR3 is TGTGCCAGCTCACCACCGGAATTGGGACTAGCGGGAGGGCCCCTAGCCAAAAACATTCAGTACTTC.

This chain joins TRBV7-2 and TRBJ2-7, with D unclear. The germline V gene has CDR1 SGHTA and CDR2 FQGNSA. The V end was cut by 0 bases, the J end by 3 bases, with 6 bases between. The CDR3 covers 13 residues. For the CDR3, the DNA is TGTGCCAGCAGCTTAGCTTTGAACTACGAGCAGTACTTC. Its protein is CASSLALNYEQYF.